This note documents a single T cell receptor (beta chain) sequence. TCRdb itself ran the 5' RACE reads through MiXCR, one entry per CDR3 protein. In the table there are tens of thousands of distinct CDR3 sequences, 15% to 20% of which are singletons. This entry is derived from a study of T cells of healthy individuals. CDR3 length equals 15 residues. Trimming shortened V by 3 bases and J by 10 bases, and 19 bases separated the two germline ends. Germline V gene lookup returns CDR1 SNHLY and CDR2 FYNNEI. The receptor's source is a human donor in good health. The genes are TRBV2 and TRBJ2-1; TRBD2 might be the D (6 bases). The CDR3 reads CASSEGPRLGGEQFF. CDR3 coding DNA: TGTGCCAGCAGTGAGGGGCCCCGACTTGGGGGGGAGCAGTTCTTC.